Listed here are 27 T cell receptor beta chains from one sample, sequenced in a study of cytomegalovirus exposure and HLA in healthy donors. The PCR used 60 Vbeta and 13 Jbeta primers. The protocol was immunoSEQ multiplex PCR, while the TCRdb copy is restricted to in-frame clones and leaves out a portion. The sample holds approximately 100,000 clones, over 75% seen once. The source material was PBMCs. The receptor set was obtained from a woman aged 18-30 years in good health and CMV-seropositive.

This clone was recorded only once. CDR3 DNA: TGTGCCAGCAGCTTGGGACGGGACTACTACAATGAGCAGTTCTTC. It specifies CASSLGRDYYNEQFF. V gene TRBV5-5 combines with J gene TRBJ2-1, with TRBD2 identical over 7 bases. Germline V gene lookup returns CDR1 SGHKS and CDR2 YYEKEE (reference sequence). This CDR3 contains 15 residues. V shed 0 bases, J shed 3 bases, and the junction held 3 bases outside the gene matches.

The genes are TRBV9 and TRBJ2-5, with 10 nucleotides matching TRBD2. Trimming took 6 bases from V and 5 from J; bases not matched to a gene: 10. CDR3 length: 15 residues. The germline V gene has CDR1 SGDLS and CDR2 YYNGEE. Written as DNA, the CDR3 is TGTGCCAGCACCAACAGCGGGGGGGCCGGGGAGACCCAGTACTTC. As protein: CASTNSGGAGETQYF.

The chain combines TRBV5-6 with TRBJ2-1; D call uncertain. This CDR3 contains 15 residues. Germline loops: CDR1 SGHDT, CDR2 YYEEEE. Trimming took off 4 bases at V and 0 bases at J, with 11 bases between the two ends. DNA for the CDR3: TGTGCCAGCAGCCCTGGGCAGAGCTCCTACAATGAGCAGTTCTTC. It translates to CASSPGQSSYNEQFF.

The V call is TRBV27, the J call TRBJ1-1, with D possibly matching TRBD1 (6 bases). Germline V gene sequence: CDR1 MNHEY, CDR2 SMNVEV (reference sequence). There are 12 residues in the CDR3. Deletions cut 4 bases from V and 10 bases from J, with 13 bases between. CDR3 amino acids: CASSSSGGRAFF. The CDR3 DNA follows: TGTGCCAGCAGTTCCTCTGGGGGCCGAGCTTTCTTT.

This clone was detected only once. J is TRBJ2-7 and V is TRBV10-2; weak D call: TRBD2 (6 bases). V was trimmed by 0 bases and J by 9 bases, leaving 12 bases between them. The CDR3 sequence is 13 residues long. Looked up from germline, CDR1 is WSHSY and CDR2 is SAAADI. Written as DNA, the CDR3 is TGCGCCAGCAGTGAGTCTGGGAGGAGGGCGCAGTACTTC. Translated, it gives CASSESGRRAQYF.

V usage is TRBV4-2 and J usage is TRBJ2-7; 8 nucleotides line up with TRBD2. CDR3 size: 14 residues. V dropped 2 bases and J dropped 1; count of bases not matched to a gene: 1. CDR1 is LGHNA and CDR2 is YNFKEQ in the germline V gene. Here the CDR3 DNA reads TGTGCCAGCAGCCAAACTAGCGGATCCTACGAGCAGTACTTC. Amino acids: CASSQTSGSYEQYF.

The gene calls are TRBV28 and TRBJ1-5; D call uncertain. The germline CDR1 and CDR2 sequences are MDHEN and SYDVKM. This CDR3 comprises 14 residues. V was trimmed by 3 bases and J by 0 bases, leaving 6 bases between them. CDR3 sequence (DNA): TGTGCCAGCAGTTTTAGCTATAGCAATCAGCCCCAGCATTTT. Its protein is CASSFSYSNQPQHF.

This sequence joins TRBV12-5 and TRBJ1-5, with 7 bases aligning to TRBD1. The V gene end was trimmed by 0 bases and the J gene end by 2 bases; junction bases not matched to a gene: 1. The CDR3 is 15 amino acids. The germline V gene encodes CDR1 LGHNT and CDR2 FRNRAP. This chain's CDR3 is CASGLVDRGNQPQHF. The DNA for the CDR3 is TGTGCTAGTGGTTTGGTCGACAGGGGCAATCAGCCCCAGCATTTT.

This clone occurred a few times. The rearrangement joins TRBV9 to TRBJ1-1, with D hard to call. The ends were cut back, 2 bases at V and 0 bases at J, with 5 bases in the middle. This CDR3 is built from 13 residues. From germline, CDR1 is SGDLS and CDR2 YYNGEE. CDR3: CASSVQVNTEAFF. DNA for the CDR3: TGTGCCAGCAGCGTGCAGGTGAACACTGAAGCTTTCTTT. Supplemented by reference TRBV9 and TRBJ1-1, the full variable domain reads DSGVTQTPKHLITATGQRVTLRCSPRSGDLSVYWYQQSLDQGLQFLIQYYNGEERAKGNILERFSAQQFPDLHSELNLSSLELGDSALYFCASSVQVNTEAFFGQGTRLTVV.

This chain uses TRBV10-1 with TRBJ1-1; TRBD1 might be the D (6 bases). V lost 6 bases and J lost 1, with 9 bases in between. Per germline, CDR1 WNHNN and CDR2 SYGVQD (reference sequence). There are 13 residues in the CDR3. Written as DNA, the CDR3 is TGCGCCAGCAGAGGACAGCCGAACACTGAAGCTTTCTTT. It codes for CASRGQPNTEAFF.

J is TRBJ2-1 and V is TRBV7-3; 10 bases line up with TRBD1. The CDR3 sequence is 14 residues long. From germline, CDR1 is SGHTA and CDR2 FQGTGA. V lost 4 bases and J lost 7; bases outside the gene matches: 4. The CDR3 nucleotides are TGTGCCAGCAGCTCCGGACAGGGGGGGAATGAGCAGTTCTTC. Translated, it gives CASSSGQGGNEQFF.

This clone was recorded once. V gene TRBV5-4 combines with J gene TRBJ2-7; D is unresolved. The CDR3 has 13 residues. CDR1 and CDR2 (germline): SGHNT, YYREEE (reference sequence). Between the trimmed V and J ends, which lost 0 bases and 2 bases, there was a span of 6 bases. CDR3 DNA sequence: TGTGCCAGCAGCTTGGATAGAACCTACGAGCAGTACTTC. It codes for CASSLDRTYEQYF.

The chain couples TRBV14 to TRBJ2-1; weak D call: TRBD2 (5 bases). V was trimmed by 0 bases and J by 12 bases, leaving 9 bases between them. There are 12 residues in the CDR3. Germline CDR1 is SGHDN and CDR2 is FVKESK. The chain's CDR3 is CASSQDRTRQFF. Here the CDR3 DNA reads TGTGCCAGCAGCCAAGACCGGACTCGGCAGTTCTTC. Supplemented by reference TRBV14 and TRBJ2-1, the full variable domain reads EAGVTQFPSHSVIEKGQTVTLRCDPISGHDNLYWYRRVMGKEIKFLLHFVKESKQDESGMPNNRFLAERTGGTYSTLKVQPAELEDSGVYFCASSQDRTRQFFGPGTRLTVL.

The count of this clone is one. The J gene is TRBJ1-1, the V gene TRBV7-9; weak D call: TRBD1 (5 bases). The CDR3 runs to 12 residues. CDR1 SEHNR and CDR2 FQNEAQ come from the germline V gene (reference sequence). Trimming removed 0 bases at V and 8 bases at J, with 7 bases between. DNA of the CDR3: TGTGCCAGCAGCTTAGCGACAGTAGAAGCTTTCTTT. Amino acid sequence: CASSLATVEAFF.

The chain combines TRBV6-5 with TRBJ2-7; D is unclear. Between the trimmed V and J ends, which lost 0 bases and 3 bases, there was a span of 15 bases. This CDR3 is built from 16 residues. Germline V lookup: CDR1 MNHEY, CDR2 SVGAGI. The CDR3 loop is CASSYSTPARHYEQYF. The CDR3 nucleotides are TGTGCCAGCAGTTACTCGACGCCCGCCAGACACTACGAGCAGTACTTC.

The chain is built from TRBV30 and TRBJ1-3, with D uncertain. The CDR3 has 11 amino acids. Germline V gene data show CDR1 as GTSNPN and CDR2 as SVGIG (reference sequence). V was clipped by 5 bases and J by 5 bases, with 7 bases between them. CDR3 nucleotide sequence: TGTGCCTGGTGGCATCGAAACACCATATATTTT. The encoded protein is CAWWHRNTIYF. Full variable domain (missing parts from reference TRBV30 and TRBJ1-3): SQTIHQWPATLVQPVGSPLSLECTVEGTSNPNLYWYRQAAGRGLQLLFYSVGIGQISSEVPQNLSASRPQDRQFILSSKKLLLSDSGFYLCAWWHRNTIYFGEGSWLTVV.

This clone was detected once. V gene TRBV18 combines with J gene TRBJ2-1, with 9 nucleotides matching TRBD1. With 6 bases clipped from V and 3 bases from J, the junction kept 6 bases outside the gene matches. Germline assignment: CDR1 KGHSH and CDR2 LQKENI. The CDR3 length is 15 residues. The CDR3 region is CASSPPTGGYNEQFF. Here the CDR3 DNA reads TGTGCCAGCTCCCCCCCGACAGGGGGCTACAATGAGCAGTTCTTC.

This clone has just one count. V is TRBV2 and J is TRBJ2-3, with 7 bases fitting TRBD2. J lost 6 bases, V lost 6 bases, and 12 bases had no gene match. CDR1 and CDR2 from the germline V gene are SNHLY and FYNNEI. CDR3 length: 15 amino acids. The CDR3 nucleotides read TGTGCCAGCAGGGATGGAGACGGGGGGAGGGATACGCAGTATTTT. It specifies CASRDGDGGRDTQYF.

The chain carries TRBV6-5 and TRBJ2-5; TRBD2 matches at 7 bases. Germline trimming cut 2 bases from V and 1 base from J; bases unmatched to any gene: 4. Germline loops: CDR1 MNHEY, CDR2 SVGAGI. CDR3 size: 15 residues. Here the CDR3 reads CASSYGPGGQETQYF. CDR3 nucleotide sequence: TGTGCCAGCAGTTACGGTCCGGGGGGCCAAGAGACCCAGTACTTC.

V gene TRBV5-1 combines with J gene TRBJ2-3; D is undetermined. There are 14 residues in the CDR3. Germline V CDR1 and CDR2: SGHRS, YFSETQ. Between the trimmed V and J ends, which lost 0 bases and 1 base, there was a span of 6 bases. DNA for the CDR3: TGCGCCAGCAGCTTGGGAGAGGGCACAGATACGCAGTATTTT. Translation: CASSLGEGTDTQYF.

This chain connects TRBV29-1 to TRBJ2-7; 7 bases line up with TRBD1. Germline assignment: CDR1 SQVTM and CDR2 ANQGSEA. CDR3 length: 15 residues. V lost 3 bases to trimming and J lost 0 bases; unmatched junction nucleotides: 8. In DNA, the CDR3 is TGCAGCGTTGACGGTGGGGACAGTAGCTCCTACGAGCAGTACTTC. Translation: CSVDGGDSSSYEQYF.

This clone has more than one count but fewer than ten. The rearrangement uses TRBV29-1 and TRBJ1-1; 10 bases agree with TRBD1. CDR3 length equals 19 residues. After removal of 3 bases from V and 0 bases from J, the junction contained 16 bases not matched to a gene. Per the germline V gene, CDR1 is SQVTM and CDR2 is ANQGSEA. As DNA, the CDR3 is TGCAGCGTTGACGTTTTGTTTTGGGACAGGGGTTTTATGAACACTGAAGCTTTCTTT. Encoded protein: CSVDVLFWDRGFMNTEAFF.

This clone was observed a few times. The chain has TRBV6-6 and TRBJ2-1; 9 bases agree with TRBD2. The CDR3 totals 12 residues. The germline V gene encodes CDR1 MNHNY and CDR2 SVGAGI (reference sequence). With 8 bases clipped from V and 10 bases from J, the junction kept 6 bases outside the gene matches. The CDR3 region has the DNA TGTGCCAGCGGTCTAGCGGGAAGAGAGCAGTTCTTC. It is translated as CASGLAGREQFF.

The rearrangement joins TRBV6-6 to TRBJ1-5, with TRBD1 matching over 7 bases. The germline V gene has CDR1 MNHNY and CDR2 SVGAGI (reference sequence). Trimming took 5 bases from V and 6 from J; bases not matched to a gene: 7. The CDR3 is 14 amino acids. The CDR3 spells CASSLGTVGQPQHF. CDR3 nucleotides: TGTGCCAGCAGTCTGGGGACAGTAGGTCAGCCCCAGCATTTT.

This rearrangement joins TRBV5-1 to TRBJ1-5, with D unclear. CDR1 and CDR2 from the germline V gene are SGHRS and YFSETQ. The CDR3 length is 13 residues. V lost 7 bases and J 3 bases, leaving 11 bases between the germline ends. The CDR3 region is CASSGDPNQPQHF. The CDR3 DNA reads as TGCGCCAGCTCCGGGGATCCCAATCAGCCCCAGCATTTT.

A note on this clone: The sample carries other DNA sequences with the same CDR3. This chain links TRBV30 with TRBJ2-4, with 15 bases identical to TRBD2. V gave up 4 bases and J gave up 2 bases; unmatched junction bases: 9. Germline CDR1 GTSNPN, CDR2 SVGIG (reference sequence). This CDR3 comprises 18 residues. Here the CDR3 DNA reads TGTGCCTGGAACCGCGGGACTAGCGGGAGGAGGACCAAAAACATTCAGTACTTC. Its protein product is CAWNRGTSGRRTKNIQYF.

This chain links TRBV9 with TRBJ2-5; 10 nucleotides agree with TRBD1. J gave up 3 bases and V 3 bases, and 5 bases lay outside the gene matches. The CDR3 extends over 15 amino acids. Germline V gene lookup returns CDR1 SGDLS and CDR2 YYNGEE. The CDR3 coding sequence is TGTGCCAGCAGCGGTGGACAGGGGGTGGAAGAGACCCAGTACTTC. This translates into CASSGGQGVEETQYF.